A selection of T cell receptor beta chains follows, all from one sample in a study of CD8+ T cells in alopecia areata. Data came from immunoSEQ multiplex PCR; TCRdb stores just in-frame clones and leaves some out. The sample records a few hundred thousand clones, roughly 69% being singletons. Specimen: CD4+ T cells sorted from blood, collected at week 0. The receptors shown here come from a human donor with alopecia areata. The conserved cysteine and the conserved F or W are not part of the CDR3 here. A clone size is listed for some rows: how often the clone was seen (once, few, many), or a class if it is expanded.

v_gene	abundance	j_gene	CDR3aa
TRBV7-8	-	TRBJ2-7	ASSSPDSAGEQY
TRBV29-1	-	TRBJ2-1	SVEQGAWEQF
TRBV20-1	-	TRBJ2-7	SASRGPGQY
TRBV27	-	TRBJ1-5	ASTAGYHQPQH
TRBV15	-	TRBJ2-2	ATSRQEVYTGELF
TRBV30	-	TRBJ1-5	AWADTGYSNQPQH
TRBV10-2	-	TRBJ1-5	ASSAGGGGNQPQH
TRBV30	-	TRBJ2-5	AWGAGPETQY
TRBV7-9	-	TRBJ1-6	ASSLEELPLH
TRBV29-1	few	TRBJ2-3	SVEDGQGARDTQY
TRBV29-1	-	TRBJ2-1	SVEWGGDEQF
TRBV7-2	-	TRBJ2-1	ASSQSNEQF
TRBV30	-	TRBJ1-2	AWSKDSHYGYT
TRBV9	-	TRBJ2-1	ASSVATGDYLQF
TRBV5-4	-	TRBJ2-3	ASSPGRTDTQY
TRBV9	few	TRBJ2-3	ASSLQDQAGTQY
TRBV30	-	TRBJ1-3	AWTSNRGGNTIY
TRBV9	-	TRBJ1-1	ASSVQLGSNTEAF
TRBV19	-	TRBJ1-2	ASSLRDIYGYT
TRBV6-6	-	TRBJ2-2	ASRHPGQGNTGELF
TRBV29-1	-	TRBJ1-3	SVGTEANTIY
TRBV29-1	once	TRBJ2-7	SVERTATGEQY
TRBV5-1	-	TRBJ2-2	ASGRGPNTGELF
TRBV5-6	-	TRBJ2-7	ASSLAGDPYEQY
TRBV25-1	-	TRBJ2-2	ASSTTLTGELF
TRBV6-5	-	TRBJ2-1	ASSYRRYNEQF
TRBV29-1	few	TRBJ1-1	SGAGTANTEAF
TRBV29-1	few	TRBJ2-2	SVEGRFNTGELF
TRBV7-3	-	TRBJ1-1	ASSSQRNTEAF
TRBV30	-	TRBJ1-1	AWTPRRYTEAF
TRBV28	-	TRBJ1-5	ASKLVNQPQH
TRBV18	-	TRBJ2-1	ASSPSTLSSYNEQF
TRBV5-1	-	TRBJ2-2	ASSLAGTANTGELF
TRBV29-1	few	TRBJ2-1	SVEPNSGWEQF
TRBV6-5	-	TRBJ1-2	ASRSGGIYGYT
TRBV15	few	TRBJ2-1	ATSRGIDNEQF
TRBV15	-	TRBJ2-7	ATSPRGVDEQY
TRBV5-6	-	TRBJ2-3	LPPSGADTQY
TRBV30	-	TRBJ2-2	AWSVRTGELF
TRBV2	-	TRBJ2-7	ASSEARGQRY
TRBV7-9	-	TRBJ1-1	ASSSGGGGNTEAF